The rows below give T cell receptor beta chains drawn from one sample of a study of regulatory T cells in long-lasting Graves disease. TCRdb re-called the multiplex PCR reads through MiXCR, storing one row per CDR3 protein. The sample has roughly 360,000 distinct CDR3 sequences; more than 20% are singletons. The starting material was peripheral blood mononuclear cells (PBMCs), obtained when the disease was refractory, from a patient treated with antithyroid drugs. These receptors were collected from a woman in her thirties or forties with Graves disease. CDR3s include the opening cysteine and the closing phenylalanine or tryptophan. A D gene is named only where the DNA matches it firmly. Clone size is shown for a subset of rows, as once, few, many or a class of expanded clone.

cdr3_aa: CSVARDREREAFF
cdr3_nt: TGCAGCGTTGCGAGAGACAGGGAGCGGGAAGCTTTCTTT
v_call: TRBV29-1
clone_size: few
d_call: TRBD1
j_call: TRBJ1-1

cdr3_aa: CASSATGTGVNEQFF
cdr3_nt: TGTGCCAGCAGTGCGACCGGGACAGGGGTCAATGAGCAGTTCTTC
v_call: TRBV2
clone_size: few
d_call: TRBD1
j_call: TRBJ2-1

cdr3_aa: CASSQISDTQYF
cdr3_nt: TGTGCCAGCAGCCAAATATCAGATACGCAGTATTTT
v_call: TRBV14
clone_size: NA
d_call: NA
j_call: TRBJ2-3

cdr3_aa: CSASSLVDRESEQYF
cdr3_nt: TGCAGTGCTAGCTCGTTGGTCGACAGGGAAAGCGAGCAGTACTTC
v_call: TRBV20-1
clone_size: many
d_call: TRBD1
j_call: TRBJ2-7

cdr3_aa: CSAIFLGENSDTQYF
cdr3_nt: TGCAGTGCCATTTTTTTGGGGGAAAATTCCGATACGCAGTATTTT
v_call: TRBV20-1
clone_size: few
d_call: NA
j_call: TRBJ2-3

cdr3_aa: CASSPTDLFSYEQYF
cdr3_nt: TGTGCCAGCAGCCCCACGGACTTATTCTCCTACGAGCAGTACTTC
v_call: TRBV3-1
clone_size: few
d_call: NA
j_call: TRBJ2-7

cdr3_aa: CASSDIGVGGYTF
cdr3_nt: TGTGCCAGCAGTGATATCGGGGTCGGCGGCTACACCTTC
v_call: TRBV2
clone_size: many
d_call: NA
j_call: TRBJ1-2

cdr3_aa: CASSHWPGEKLFF
cdr3_nt: TGTGCCAGCAGCCACTGGCCAGGGGAAAAACTGTTTTTT
v_call: TRBV7-9
clone_size: NA
d_call: NA
j_call: TRBJ1-4

cdr3_aa: CASSQGEDRTNYGYTF
cdr3_nt: TGTGCCAGCAGCCAAGGGGAGGACAGAACGAACTATGGCTACACCTTC
v_call: TRBV14
clone_size: few
d_call: NA
j_call: TRBJ1-2

cdr3_aa: CASTRPPTNEKLFF
cdr3_nt: TGTGCCAGCACTAGGCCTCCAACTAATGAAAAACTGTTTTTT
v_call: TRBV6-4
clone_size: NA
d_call: NA
j_call: TRBJ1-4

cdr3_aa: CSARAPWNQPQHF
cdr3_nt: TGCAGTGCTAGGGCCCCTTGGAATCAGCCCCAGCATTTT
v_call: TRBV20-1
clone_size: few
d_call: NA
j_call: TRBJ1-5

cdr3_aa: CASSVGASPLHF
cdr3_nt: TGTGCCAGCAGTGTTGGGGCTTCACCCCTCCACTTT
v_call: TRBV25-1
clone_size: few
d_call: NA
j_call: TRBJ1-6

cdr3_aa: CASSSQPYEQYF
cdr3_nt: TGTGCCAGCAGTTCCCAACCGTACGAGCAGTACTTC
v_call: TRBV28
clone_size: few
d_call: NA
j_call: TRBJ2-7

cdr3_aa: CASSGEQYQPQHF
cdr3_nt: TGTGCCAGCAGTGGGGAACAGTATCAGCCCCAGCATTTT
v_call: TRBV6-1
clone_size: few
d_call: NA
j_call: TRBJ1-5

cdr3_aa: CSASDPGRKKGQPQHF
cdr3_nt: TGCAGTGCTAGTGACCCGGGACGAAAAAAAGGTCAGCCCCAGCATTTT
v_call: TRBV20-1
clone_size: NA
d_call: NA
j_call: TRBJ1-5

cdr3_aa: CSARNSGSIGEQFF
cdr3_nt: TGCAGTGCTAGGAATAGCGGGAGTATAGGTGAGCAGTTCTTC
v_call: TRBV20-1
clone_size: few
d_call: TRBD2
j_call: TRBJ2-1